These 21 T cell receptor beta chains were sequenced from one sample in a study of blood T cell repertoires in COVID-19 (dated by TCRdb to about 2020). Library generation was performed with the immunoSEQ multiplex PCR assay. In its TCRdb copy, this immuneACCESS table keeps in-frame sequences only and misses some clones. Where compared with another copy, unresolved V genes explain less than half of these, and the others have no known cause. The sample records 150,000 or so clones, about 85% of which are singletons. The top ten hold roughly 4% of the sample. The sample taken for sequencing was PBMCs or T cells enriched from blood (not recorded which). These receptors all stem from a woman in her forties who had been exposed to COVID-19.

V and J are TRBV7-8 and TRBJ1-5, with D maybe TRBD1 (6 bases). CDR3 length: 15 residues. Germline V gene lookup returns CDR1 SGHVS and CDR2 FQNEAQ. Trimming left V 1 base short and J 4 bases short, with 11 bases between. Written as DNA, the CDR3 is TGTGCCAGCAGCTTAGAGCGGGGGGCTAATCAGCCCCAGCATTTT. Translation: CASSLERGANQPQHF.

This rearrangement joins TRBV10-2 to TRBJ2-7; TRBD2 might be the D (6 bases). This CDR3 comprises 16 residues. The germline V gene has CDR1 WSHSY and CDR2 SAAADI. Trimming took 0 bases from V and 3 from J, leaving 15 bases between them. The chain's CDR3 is CASSESEPRGGYEQYF. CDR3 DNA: TGCGCCAGCAGTGAGTCCGAACCCCGGGGAGGCTACGAGCAGTACTTC.

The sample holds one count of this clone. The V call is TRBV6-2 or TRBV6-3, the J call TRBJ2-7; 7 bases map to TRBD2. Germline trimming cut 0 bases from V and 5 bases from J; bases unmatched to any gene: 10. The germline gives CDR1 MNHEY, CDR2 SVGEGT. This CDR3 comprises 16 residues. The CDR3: CASSYSGVGGSNEQYF. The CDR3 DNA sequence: TGTGCCAGCAGTTACTCCGGCGTGGGCGGGAGTAACGAGCAGTACTTC.

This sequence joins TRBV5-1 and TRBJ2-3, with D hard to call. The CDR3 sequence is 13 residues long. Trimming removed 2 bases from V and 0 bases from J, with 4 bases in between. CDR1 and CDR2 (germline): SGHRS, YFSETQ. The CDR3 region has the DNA TGCGCCAGCAGCTTTGAGAGCACAGATACGCAGTATTTT. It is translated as CASSFESTDTQYF.

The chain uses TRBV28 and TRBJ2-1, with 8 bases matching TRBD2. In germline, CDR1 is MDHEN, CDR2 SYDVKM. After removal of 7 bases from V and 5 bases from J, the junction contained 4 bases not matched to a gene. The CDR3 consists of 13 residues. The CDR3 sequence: CASTPGGNNEQFF. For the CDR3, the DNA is TGTGCCAGCACCCCGGGGGGGAACAATGAGCAGTTCTTC.

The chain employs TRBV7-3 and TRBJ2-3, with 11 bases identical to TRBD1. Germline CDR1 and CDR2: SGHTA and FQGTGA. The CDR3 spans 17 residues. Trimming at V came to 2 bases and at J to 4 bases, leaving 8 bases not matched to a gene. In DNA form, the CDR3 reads TGTGCCAGCAGCTTAGGTGCTCGGACAGGGGGCGCAGATACGCAGTATTTT. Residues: CASSLGARTGGADTQYF.

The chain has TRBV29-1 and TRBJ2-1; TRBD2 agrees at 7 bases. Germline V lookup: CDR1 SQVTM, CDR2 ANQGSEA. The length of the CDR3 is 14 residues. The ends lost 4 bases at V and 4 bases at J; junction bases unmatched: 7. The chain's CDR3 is CSVVRLAYYNEQFF. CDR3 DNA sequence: TGCAGCGTTGTGCGACTAGCTTATTACAATGAGCAGTTCTTC.

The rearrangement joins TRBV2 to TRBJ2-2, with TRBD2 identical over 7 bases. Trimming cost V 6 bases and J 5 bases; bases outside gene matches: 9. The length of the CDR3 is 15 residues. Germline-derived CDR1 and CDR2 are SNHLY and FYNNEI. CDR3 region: CASSGSQGGTGELFF. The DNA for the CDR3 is TGTGCCAGCAGCGGAAGTCAGGGAGGGACCGGGGAGCTGTTTTTT. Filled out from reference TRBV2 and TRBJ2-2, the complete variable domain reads EPEVTQTPSHQVTQMGQEVILRCVPISNHLYFYWYRQILGQKVEFLVSFYNNEISEKSEIFDDQFSVERPDGSNFTLKIRSTKLEDSAMYFCASSGSQGGTGELFFGEGSRLTVL.

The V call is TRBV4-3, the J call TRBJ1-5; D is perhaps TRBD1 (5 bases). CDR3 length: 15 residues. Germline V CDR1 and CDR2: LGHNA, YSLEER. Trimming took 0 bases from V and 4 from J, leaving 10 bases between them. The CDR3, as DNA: TGCGCCAGCAGCCAAGATGGGGCAGCGAATCAGCCCCAGCATTTT. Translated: CASSQDGAANQPQHF.

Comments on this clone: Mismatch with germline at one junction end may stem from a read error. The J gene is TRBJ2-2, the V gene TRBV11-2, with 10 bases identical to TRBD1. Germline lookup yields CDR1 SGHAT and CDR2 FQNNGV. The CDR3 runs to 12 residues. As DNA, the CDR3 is TGTGCCAGCAGCTTAGATCCAGGGACAGGGGCTTTT. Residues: CASSLDPGTGAF.

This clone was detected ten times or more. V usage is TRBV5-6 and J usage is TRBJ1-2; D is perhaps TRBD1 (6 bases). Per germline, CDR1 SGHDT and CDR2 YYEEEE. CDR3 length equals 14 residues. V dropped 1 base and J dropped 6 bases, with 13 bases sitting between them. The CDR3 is CASSLIAGDDGYTF. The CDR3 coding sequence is TGTGCCAGCAGCTTGATTGCAGGGGACGATGGCTACACCTTC.

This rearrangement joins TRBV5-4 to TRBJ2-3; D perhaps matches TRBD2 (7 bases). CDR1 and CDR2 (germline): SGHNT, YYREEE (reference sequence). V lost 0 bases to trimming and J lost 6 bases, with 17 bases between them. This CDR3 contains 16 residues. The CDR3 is CASSLASGGRTDTQYF. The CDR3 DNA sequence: TGTGCCAGCAGCTTGGCGTCGGGGGGCCGAACGGATACGCAGTATTTT.

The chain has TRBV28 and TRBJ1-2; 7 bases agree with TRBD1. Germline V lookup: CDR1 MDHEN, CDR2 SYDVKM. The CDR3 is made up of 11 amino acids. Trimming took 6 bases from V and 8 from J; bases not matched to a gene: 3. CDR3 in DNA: TGTGCCAGCAGAGCCAGGGGGGGCTACACCTTC. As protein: CASRARGGYTF.

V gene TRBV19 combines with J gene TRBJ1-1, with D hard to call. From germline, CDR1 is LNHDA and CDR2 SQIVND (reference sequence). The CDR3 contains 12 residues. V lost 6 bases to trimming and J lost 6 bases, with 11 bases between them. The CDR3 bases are TGTGCCAGTAGGATCCCTCCAGCTGAAGCTTTCTTT. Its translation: CASRIPPAEAFF.

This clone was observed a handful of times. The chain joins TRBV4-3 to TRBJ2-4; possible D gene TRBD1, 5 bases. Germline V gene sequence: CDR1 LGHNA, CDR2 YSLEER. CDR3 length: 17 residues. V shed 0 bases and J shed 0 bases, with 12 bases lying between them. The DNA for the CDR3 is TGCGCCAGCAGCCAAGATTTGGCAGGGCTAGCCAAAAACATTCAGTACTTC. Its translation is CASSQDLAGLAKNIQYF.

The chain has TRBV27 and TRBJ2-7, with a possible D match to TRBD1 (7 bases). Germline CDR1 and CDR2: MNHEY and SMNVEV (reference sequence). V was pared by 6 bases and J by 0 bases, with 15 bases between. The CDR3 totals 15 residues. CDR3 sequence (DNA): TGTGCCAGCAGCCCCAGGGGGGTAAGCTCCTACGAGCAGTACTTC. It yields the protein CASSPRGVSSYEQYF.

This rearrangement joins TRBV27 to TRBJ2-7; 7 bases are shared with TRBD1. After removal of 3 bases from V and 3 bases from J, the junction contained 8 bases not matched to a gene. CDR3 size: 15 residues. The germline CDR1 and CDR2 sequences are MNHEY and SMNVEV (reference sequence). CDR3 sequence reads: CASSFGDRVGYEQYF. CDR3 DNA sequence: TGTGCCAGCAGTTTCGGCGACAGGGTGGGCTACGAGCAGTACTTC.

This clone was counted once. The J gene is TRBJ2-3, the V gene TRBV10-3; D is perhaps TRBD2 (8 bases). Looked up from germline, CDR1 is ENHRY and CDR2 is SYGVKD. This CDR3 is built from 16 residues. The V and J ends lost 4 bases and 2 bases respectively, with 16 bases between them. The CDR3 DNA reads TGTGCCATCAGTGGCGGGGGGACAGATTTCACAGATACGCAGTATTTT. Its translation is CAISGGGTDFTDTQYF.

CDR3 protein: CASSPPVGAAGETQYF. The CDR3 coding sequence is TGTGCCAGTAGTCCCCCCGTCGGTGCGGCCGGAGAGACCCAGTACTTC. The rearrangement joins TRBV19 to TRBJ2-5; D is uncertain. CDR1 and CDR2 from the germline V gene are LNHDA and SQIVND (reference sequence). V was pared by 5 bases and J by 4 bases, with 20 bases between. The length of the CDR3 is 16 residues.

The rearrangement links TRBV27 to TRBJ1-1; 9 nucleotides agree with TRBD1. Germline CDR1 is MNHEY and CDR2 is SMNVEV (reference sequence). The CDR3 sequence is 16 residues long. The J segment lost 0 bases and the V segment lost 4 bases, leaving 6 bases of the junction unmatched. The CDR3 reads CASSSHGTGMNTEAFF. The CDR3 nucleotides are TGTGCCAGCAGTTCCCATGGGACAGGGATGAACACTGAAGCTTTCTTT.

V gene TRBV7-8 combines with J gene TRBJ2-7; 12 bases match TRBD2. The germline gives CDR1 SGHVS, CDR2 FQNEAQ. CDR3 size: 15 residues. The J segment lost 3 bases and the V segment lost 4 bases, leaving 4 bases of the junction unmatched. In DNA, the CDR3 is TGTGCCAGCAGCTCAGGACTAGCGGGGAACTACGAGCAGTACTTC. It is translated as CASSSGLAGNYEQYF.